This T cell receptor (beta chain) originates from a study of cytomegalovirus exposure and HLA in healthy donors. Concerning this clone itself: Its specificity is not known.

Germline loops: CDR1 SGHTS, CDR2 YDEGEE. V lost 0 bases and J lost 15; bases outside the gene matches: 5. This CDR3 has 13 residues. Study-wide points: V- and J-gene trimming of TCR beta was linked (in a later analysis) to a missense DCLRE1C variant. Listed as cytomegalovirus-associated were 170 or so TCR beta chains. Generally TCR sequences proved uncommon, though certain public TCRs appeared in numerous donors.

In the PCR, 60 Vbeta and 13 Jbeta primers were used. Profiling relied on immunoSEQ multiplex PCR, and the TCRdb table lists in-frame clones only, not all of them. The table has about 150,000 clones, approximately 10% seen once. The source of this sequence is a woman aged 40 to 50 in good health and CMV-seropositive. Source material: PBMCs. The chain joins TRBV5-8 to TRBJ2-1; 11 nucleotides match TRBD2. The DNA of the CDR3 is TGTGCCAGCAGCTTGGGACTAGCGGGGTTGTGGTTCTTC. It translates to CASSLGLAGLWFF.